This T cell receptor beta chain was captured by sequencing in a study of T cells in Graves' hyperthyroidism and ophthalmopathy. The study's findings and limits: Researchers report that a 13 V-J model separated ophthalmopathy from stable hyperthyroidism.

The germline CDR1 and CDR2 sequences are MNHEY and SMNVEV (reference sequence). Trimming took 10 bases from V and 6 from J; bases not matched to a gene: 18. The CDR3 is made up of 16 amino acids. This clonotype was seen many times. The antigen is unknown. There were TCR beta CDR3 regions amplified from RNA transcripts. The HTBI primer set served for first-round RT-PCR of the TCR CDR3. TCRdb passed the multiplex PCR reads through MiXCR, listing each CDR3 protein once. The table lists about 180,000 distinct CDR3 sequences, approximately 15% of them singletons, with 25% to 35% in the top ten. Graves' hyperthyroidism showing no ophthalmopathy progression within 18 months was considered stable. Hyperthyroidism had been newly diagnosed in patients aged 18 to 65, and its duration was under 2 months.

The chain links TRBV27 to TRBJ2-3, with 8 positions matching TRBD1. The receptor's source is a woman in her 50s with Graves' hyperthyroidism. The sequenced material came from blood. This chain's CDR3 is CATPTAGQARGDTQYF. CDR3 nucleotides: TGTGCCACCCCCACCGCGGGACAGGCCAGGGGGGATACGCAGTATTTT.